These 30 T cell receptor beta chains share one sample of origin, sequenced in a study of T cells and Merkel cell carcinoma outcomes. Sequencing used immunoSEQ multiplex PCR; TCRdb keeps in-frame clones, though not all of them. The profile shows around 630 clones, 80% to 95% of them singletons. The sequenced sample was tumor tissue from Merkel cell carcinoma. Every receptor here comes from a human donor with Merkel cell carcinoma.

This rearrangement joins TRBV28 to TRBJ1-2; D gene unclear. Germline CDR1 reads MDHEN; CDR2 reads SYDVKM. CDR3 size: 13 residues. V lost 3 bases, J lost 1 base, and 6 bases lay in between. DNA of the CDR3: TGTGCCAGCAGTTTCTTATTTAACTATGGCTACACCTTC. The encoded protein is CASSFLFNYGYTF.

The V and J genes are TRBV14 and TRBJ2-5; D is ambiguous. With 1 base removed from V and 5 bases from J, the gap between germline ends came to 11 bases. The CDR3 length is 14 residues. Germline loops: CDR1 SGHDN, CDR2 FVKESK. Written as DNA, the CDR3 is TGTGCCAGCAGCCAAGCCTCCTTGGTGGAGACCCAGTACTTC. This encodes CASSQASLVETQYF.

This chain connects TRBV11-1 to TRBJ2-1; D not certain. Looked up from germline, CDR1 is SGHAT and CDR2 is FQDESV (reference sequence). CDR3 length: 15 residues. Trimming took off 2 bases at V and 0 bases at J, with 8 bases between the two ends. The CDR3 region is CASSLTPASYNEQFF. CDR3 nucleotide sequence: TGTGCCAGCAGCTTAACTCCGGCCTCCTACAATGAGCAGTTCTTC.

This chain links TRBV10-3 with TRBJ2-2; 7 bases agree with TRBD1. CDR1 is ENHRY, CDR2 SYGVKD, per germline. The trim removed 4 bases at V and 6 bases at J, leaving 5 bases unmatched. The CDR3 extends over 14 amino acids. The CDR3 spells CAISGQGGPGELFF. CDR3 coding DNA: TGTGCCATCAGTGGACAGGGTGGCCCCGGGGAGCTGTTTTTT.

The gene calls are TRBV27 and TRBJ2-5; D remains unclear. With 2 bases removed from V and 2 bases from J, the gap between germline ends came to 6 bases. The CDR3 is 13 amino acids. Germline V gives CDR1 MNHEY, CDR2 SMNVEV (reference sequence). The CDR3 DNA is TGTGCCAGCAGTTTAGAGTGGCAAGAGACCCAGTACTTC. Its protein is CASSLEWQETQYF.

The gene calls are TRBV30 and TRBJ2-3; no reliable D call. The CDR3 sequence is 12 residues long. The V gene lost 2 bases and the J gene lost 2 bases, with 5 bases spanning the gap. Germline V gene sequence: CDR1 GTSNPN, CDR2 SVGIG (reference sequence). CDR3 sequence: CAWSPNTDTQYF. The CDR3 DNA reads as TGTGCCTGGAGTCCCAACACAGATACGCAGTATTTT. Looking up the rest from reference TRBV30 and TRBJ2-3 gives the full variable domain: SQTIHQWPATLVQPVGSPLSLECTVEGTSNPNLYWYRQAAGRGLQLLFYSVGIGQISSEVPQNLSASRPQDRQFILSSKKLLLSDSGFYLCAWSPNTDTQYFGPGTRLTVL.

The chain is built from TRBV29-1 and TRBJ2-7, with TRBD1 matching over 9 bases. The J segment lost 3 bases and the V segment lost 7 bases, leaving 7 bases of the junction unmatched. The CDR3 runs 13 residues. Germline assignment: CDR1 SQVTM and CDR2 ANQGSEA. CDR3 region: CSGRTGGSYEQYF. The CDR3 DNA follows: TGCAGCGGGAGAACAGGGGGCAGCTACGAGCAGTACTTC.

This chain uses TRBV9 with TRBJ2-2, with a weak D call TRBD1 (6 bases). Germline CDR1 SGDLS, CDR2 YYNGEE. This CDR3 has 16 amino acids. V was clipped by 1 base and J by 4 bases, with 14 bases between them. CDR3 nucleotides: TGTGCCAGCAGCGTACAGGGGTTATTAGGCACCGGGGAGCTGTTTTTT. It specifies CASSVQGLLGTGELFF. The whole variable domain, remainder taken from reference TRBV9 and TRBJ2-2, is DSGVTQTPKHLITATGQRVTLRCSPRSGDLSVYWYQQSLDQGLQFLIQYYNGEERAKGNILERFSAQQFPDLHSELNLSSLELGDSALYFCASSVQGLLGTGELFFGEGSRLTVL.

This clone appeared a single time. The rearrangement uses TRBV10-3 and TRBJ1-4; D possibly corresponds to TRBD1 (6 bases). Looked up from germline, CDR1 is ENHRY and CDR2 is SYGVKD. V was trimmed by 3 bases and J by 1 base, leaving 9 bases between them. The CDR3 is 15 residues long. CDR3 in DNA: TGTGCCATCAGTGAATCACAGGGAACTAATGAAAAACTGTTTTTT. As protein: CAISESQGTNEKLFF.

In nucleotides, the CDR3 is TGTGCCAGCAGTTCCCGGGGCTCTGGGGCCAACGTCCTGACTTTC. Translated, it gives CASSSRGSGANVLTF. The V call is TRBV27, the J call TRBJ2-6; perhaps TRBD2 as D (5 bases). The CDR3 has 15 amino acids. Germline values: CDR1 MNHEY, CDR2 SMNVEV (reference sequence). V dropped 4 bases and J dropped 0 bases, with 7 bases sitting between them. The complete variable domain, with remaining parts taken from reference TRBV27 and TRBJ2-6, reads EAQVTQNPRYLITVTGKKLTVTCSQNMNHEYMSWYRQDPGLGLRQIYYSMNVEVTDKGDVPEGYKVSRKEKRNFPLILESPSPNQTSLYFCASSSRGSGANVLTFGAGSRLTVL.

The rearrangement joins TRBV5-1 to TRBJ2-2, with 8 bases that match TRBD2. Germline values: CDR1 SGHRS, CDR2 YFSETQ. The CDR3 runs to 14 residues. Trimming took 0 bases from V and 7 from J; bases not matched to a gene: 2. CDR3 in amino acids: CASSLELAVGELFF. CDR3 sequence (DNA): TGCGCCAGCAGCTTGGAACTAGCGGTCGGGGAGCTGTTTTTT.

This clone was counted between two and nine times. The chain couples TRBV5-1 to TRBJ2-3, with D hard to call. This CDR3 contains 14 residues. V lost 5 bases, J lost 3 bases, and 13 bases lay in between. The germline V gene encodes CDR1 SGHRS and CDR2 YFSETQ. The CDR3 is CASSVGSLTDTQYF. The CDR3 DNA is TGCGCCAGCAGTGTAGGTTCTCTAACAGATACGCAGTATTTT.

This clone was picked up one time. The chain recombines TRBV27 with TRBJ2-1; D is possibly TRBD2 (6 bases). This CDR3 spans 15 amino acids. Per the germline V gene, CDR1 is MNHEY and CDR2 is SMNVEV (reference sequence). Trimming pared 6 bases from V and 8 bases from J, leaving 20 bases between. The CDR3 coding sequence is TGTGCCAGCAGATCCGGGAGTGTATCGCTCGATGAGCAGTTCTTC. As protein: CASRSGSVSLDEQFF.

This chain uses TRBV5-4 with TRBJ2-7; 9 positions agree with TRBD1. The junction had 5 bases not matched to a gene; V was cut back by 7 bases and J by 3 bases. The germline gives CDR1 SGHNT, CDR2 YYREEE (reference sequence). The CDR3 has 13 amino acids. CDR3: CASSRTGDYEQYF. The CDR3 coding sequence is TGTGCCAGCTCCCGGACAGGGGACTACGAGCAGTACTTC.

The gene calls are TRBV5-1 and TRBJ2-1; weak D call: TRBD2 (6 bases). Germline V gene lookup returns CDR1 SGHRS and CDR2 YFSETQ. This CDR3 spans 11 amino acids. V lost 5 bases to trimming and J lost 9 bases, with 9 bases between them. CDR3 sequence: CASSVGGEQFF. The DNA for the CDR3 is TGCGCCAGCAGTGTCGGGGGTGAGCAGTTCTTC.

This rearrangement joins TRBV5-1 to TRBJ2-5; tentatively, D is TRBD2 (5 bases). The V end lost 0 bases, the J end lost 6 bases, and 15 bases lay between the germline ends. This CDR3 has 15 amino acids. The germline V gene has CDR1 SGHRS and CDR2 YFSETQ. DNA of the CDR3: TGCGCCAGCAGCTTGGGAACCGGGATTCAAAAGACCCAGTACTTC. Residues: CASSLGTGIQKTQYF.

The V gene is TRBV27, the J gene TRBJ1-2; D is uncertain. CDR3 size: 12 residues. Deletions cut 8 bases from V and 5 bases from J, with 12 bases between. Germline values: CDR1 MNHEY, CDR2 SMNVEV (reference sequence). The CDR3 here is CASSSGVYGYTF. The CDR3 bases are TGTGCCAGCTCCTCGGGCGTTTATGGCTACACCTTC.

The rearrangement links TRBV10-3 to TRBJ1-1, with D maybe TRBD1 (6 bases). CDR3 length: 13 residues. Germline-derived CDR1 and CDR2 are ENHRY and SYGVKD. V shed 9 bases and J shed 1 base, with 12 bases lying between them. The CDR3 DNA reads as TGTGCCATAAAGGGGGTAGCGAACACTGAAGCTTTCTTT. This translates into CAIKGVANTEAFF.

The chain combines TRBV29-1 with TRBJ2-1; D is ambiguous. Trimming stripped 3 bases from V and 0 bases from J, with 12 bases between. CDR1 is SQVTM and CDR2 is ANQGSEA in the germline V gene. The CDR3 runs 15 residues. CDR3 bases: TGCAGCGTTGATGGAGATTATAGCTCCTACAATGAGCAGTTCTTC. Translation gives CSVDGDYSSYNEQFF.

V is TRBV30 and J is TRBJ2-1, with D uncertain. The CDR3 covers 12 residues. Germline V gene sequence: CDR1 GTSNPN, CDR2 SVGIG (reference sequence). Trimming pared 0 bases from V and 5 bases from J, leaving 5 bases between. Written as DNA, the CDR3 is TGTGCCTGGAGTGTTCGGGACAATGAGCAGTTCTTC. Translated: CAWSVRDNEQFF.

This chain uses TRBV20-1 with TRBJ1-1; D is undetermined. CDR1 is DFQATT, CDR2 SNEGSKA, per germline (reference sequence). Trimming took 7 bases from V and 12 from J, leaving 18 bases between them. CDR3 length: 11 residues. DNA of the CDR3: TGCAGTGTTTTCCTGAACACTGATTCTTTCTTT. Its protein is CSVFLNTDSFF.

This clone was observed once. The V and J genes are TRBV5-1 and TRBJ1-1; 7 bases agree with TRBD1. V gave up 4 bases and J gave up 3 bases; unmatched junction bases: 3. This CDR3 comprises 13 residues. Germline lookup yields CDR1 SGHRS and CDR2 YFSETQ. CDR3 amino acids: CASSLTGDTEAFF. In DNA, the CDR3 is TGCGCCAGCAGCCTAACAGGGGACACTGAAGCTTTCTTT.

This clone was observed a single time. The chain employs TRBV6-1 and TRBJ2-2; the D gene is possibly TRBD2 (6 bases). The germline V gene has CDR1 MNHNS and CDR2 SASEGT. The V and J ends lost 7 bases and 13 bases respectively, with 13 bases between them. There are 11 residues in the CDR3. The CDR3 sequence: CASKREVGLFF. The CDR3 region has the DNA TGTGCCAGCAAAAGGGAGGTGGGGCTGTTTTTT.

The chain links TRBV7-3 to TRBJ2-3; 9 bases are shared with TRBD2. CDR1 is SGHTA and CDR2 is FQGTGA in the germline V gene. The CDR3 extends over 18 amino acids. With 5 bases clipped from V and 2 bases from J, the junction kept 14 bases outside the gene matches. The chain's CDR3 is CASSPRGGGRDPTDTQYF. The CDR3 nucleotides are TGTGCCAGCAGCCCCCGGGGGGGCGGGAGGGATCCCACAGATACGCAGTATTTT.

The chain uses TRBV5-1 and TRBJ2-5; 14 bases match TRBD2. Germline CDR1 and CDR2: SGHRS and YFSETQ. J gave up 2 bases and V 5 bases, and 14 bases lay outside the gene matches. The CDR3 contains 19 residues. The chain's CDR3 is CASSMRLAGGWSWQETQYF. CDR3 DNA: TGCGCCAGCAGTATGCGACTAGCGGGAGGGTGGAGTTGGCAAGAGACCCAGTACTTC.

The chain employs TRBV5-4 and TRBJ2-7, with D perhaps TRBD1 (5 bases). This CDR3 is 14 amino acids long. Trimming took 3 bases from V and 1 from J, leaving 11 bases between them. Per the germline V gene, CDR1 is SGHNT and CDR2 is YYREEE (reference sequence). The CDR3 DNA follows: TGTGCCAGCAGCTCCCCTGACAGATCCTACGAGCAGTACTTC. Translating it yields CASSSPDRSYEQYF.

CDR3 in amino acids: CASSYPLWTGSVSNGYTF. The CDR3 nucleotides read TGTGCCAGTAGCTACCCTCTTTGGACAGGGAGTGTCTCAAATGGCTACACCTTC. This chain joins TRBV19 and TRBJ1-2, with 8 bases lining up with TRBD1. With V trimmed by 6 bases and J by 6 bases, 21 bases remained unmatched. Germline CDR1 is LNHDA and CDR2 is SQIVND (reference sequence). The CDR3 covers 18 residues. The full variable domain, rest sourced from reference TRBV19 and TRBJ1-2, is DGGITQSPKYLFRKEGQNVTLSCEQNLNHDAMYWYRQDPGQGLRLIYYSQIVNDFQKGDIAEGYSVSREKKESFPLTVTSAQKNPTAFYLCASSYPLWTGSVSNGYTFGSGTRLTVV.

This chain connects TRBV2 to TRBJ2-4, with TRBD2 identical over 8 bases. Germline V CDR1 and CDR2: SNHLY, FYNNEI. The CDR3 consists of 13 residues. V gave up 6 bases and J gave up 8 bases; unmatched junction bases: 6. The CDR3 loop is CASRTSAKDIQYF. The DNA for the CDR3 is TGTGCCAGCAGGACTAGCGCGAAGGACATTCAGTACTTC.

The genes are TRBV11-3 and TRBJ2-7; 7 positions agree with TRBD1. V was clipped by 5 bases and J by 2 bases; unmatched bases: 6. The CDR3 loop spans 14 amino acids. In germline, CDR1 is SGHNT, CDR2 YENEEA. CDR3 sequence (DNA): TGTGCCAGCAGCCCTCCGGGACAGACCTACGAGCAGTACTTC. Encoded protein: CASSPPGQTYEQYF.

The rearrangement uses TRBV30 and TRBJ2-7; D perhaps matches TRBD1 (7 bases). The CDR3 has 14 amino acids. V lost 2 bases to trimming and J lost 2 bases, with 13 bases between them. Germline V gene sequence: CDR1 GTSNPN, CDR2 SVGIG (reference sequence). CDR3 sequence: CAWSRGQGAYEQYF. The CDR3 nucleotides read TGTGCCTGGAGTCGGGGGCAGGGGGCCTACGAGCAGTACTTC. Variable domain in full (rest from reference TRBV30 and TRBJ2-7): SQTIHQWPATLVQPVGSPLSLECTVEGTSNPNLYWYRQAAGRGLQLLFYSVGIGQISSEVPQNLSASRPQDRQFILSSKKLLLSDSGFYLCAWSRGQGAYEQYFGPGTRLTVT.